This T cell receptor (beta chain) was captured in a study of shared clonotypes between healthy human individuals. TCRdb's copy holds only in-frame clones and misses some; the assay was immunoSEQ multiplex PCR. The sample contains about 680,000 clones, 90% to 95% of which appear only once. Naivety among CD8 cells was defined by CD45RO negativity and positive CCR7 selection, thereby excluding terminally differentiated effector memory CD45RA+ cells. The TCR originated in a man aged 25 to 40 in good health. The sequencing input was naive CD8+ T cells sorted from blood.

The CDR3 sequence: CASSLGGVFTDTQYF. CDR3 nucleotides: TGTGCCAGTTCCCTAGGGGGAGTTTTCACAGATACGCAGTATTTT. The chain recombines TRBV19 with TRBJ2-3; weak D call: TRBD1 (6 bases). The CDR3 contains 15 residues. The V end lost 8 bases, the J end lost 2 bases, and 17 bases lay between the germline ends. Per the germline V gene, CDR1 is LNHDA and CDR2 is SQIVND (reference sequence).